A single sample is the source of the 16 T cell receptor beta chains below, sequenced in a study of OX40 agonist ivuxolimab in advanced cancers. Assay used: immunoSEQ multiplex PCR; TCRdb lists only in-frame clones, some missing. The sample consists of roughly 90,000 clones, roughly 93% of them appearing once. Sequencing was performed on CD4+ or CD8+ T cells sorted from blood, taken in a trial of the OX40 agonist ivuxolimab. These receptors came from an adult with an advanced solid tumor such as melanoma, head and neck, liver or kidney cancer.

This clone was counted only a few times. The chain couples TRBV5-8 to TRBJ2-7, with D perhaps matching TRBD1 (6 bases). V was shortened by 3 bases and J by 5 bases, with 18 bases between the two germline ends. The germline CDR1 and CDR2 sequences are SGHTS and YDEGEE. The CDR3 runs to 15 residues. CDR3 sequence (DNA): TGTGCCAGCAGCTCGATCCAGGGGTCTAGGGACGAGCAGTACTTC. Amino acid sequence: CASSSIQGSRDEQYF. The full variable domain, in which reference TRBV5-8 and TRBJ2-7 provide the parts outside the CDR3, is EAGVTQSPTHLIKTRGQQATLRCSPISGHTSVYWYQQALGLGLQFLLWYDEGEERNRGNFPPRFSGRQFPNYSSELNVNALELEDSALYLCASSSIQGSRDEQYFGPGTRLTVT.

The genes are TRBV28 and TRBJ1-4; D is ambiguous. V lost 7 bases and J 8 bases, leaving 14 bases between the germline ends. CDR1 is MDHEN, CDR2 SYDVKM, per germline. This CDR3 is built from 13 residues. Here the CDR3 DNA reads TGTGCCAGCAACACCATCTCGGGGGAAAAACTGTTTTTT. Translating gives CASNTISGEKLFF.

The chain carries TRBV7-8 and TRBJ1-6, with D unclear. Germline CDR1 and CDR2: SGHVS and FQNEAQ. The V end lost 5 bases, the J end lost 6 bases, and 5 bases lay between the germline ends. CDR3 length: 12 residues. DNA of the CDR3: TGTGCCAGCAGCGTTCGTAATTCACCCCTCCACTTT. Amino acid sequence: CASSVRNSPLHF.

This clone was recorded only once. The J gene is TRBJ2-7, the V gene TRBV10-3, with D possibly TRBD1 on 6 matching bases. The CDR3 sequence is 15 residues long. Trimming left V 8 bases short and J 0 bases short, with 17 bases between. Germline CDR1 reads ENHRY; CDR2 reads SYGVKD. The CDR3 sequence: CAIGKGRDNSYEQYF. CDR3 nucleotides: TGTGCCATCGGAAAAGGTCGGGACAACTCCTACGAGCAGTACTTC.

V usage is TRBV7-9 and J usage is TRBJ2-5; 8 bases match TRBD1. V lost 5 bases to trimming and J lost 4 bases; unmatched junction nucleotides: 6. Per germline, CDR1 SEHNR and CDR2 FQNEAQ (reference sequence). There are 14 residues in the CDR3. The chain's CDR3 is CASSITGGRETQYF. CDR3 sequence (DNA): TGTGCCAGCAGCATTACAGGGGGGAGAGAGACCCAGTACTTC.

V gene TRBV7-9 combines with J gene TRBJ2-7, with TRBD2 matching over 10 bases. This CDR3 comprises 15 residues. In germline, CDR1 is SEHNR, CDR2 FQNEAQ (reference sequence). V gave up 3 bases and J gave up 6 bases; unmatched junction bases: 8. The CDR3 protein is CASSFFGVAGGEQYF. The DNA for the CDR3 is TGTGCCAGCAGCTTTTTCGGAGTAGCGGGAGGCGAGCAGTACTTC.

This clone was picked up one time. The genes are TRBV5-4 and TRBJ1-1, with 7 bases aligning to TRBD1. J lost 6 bases, V lost 4 bases, and 12 bases had no gene match. Per the germline V gene, CDR1 is SGHNT and CDR2 is YYREEE (reference sequence). CDR3 length: 15 amino acids. The chain's CDR3 is CASSASTQQGSEAFF. CDR3 DNA sequence: TGTGCCAGCAGCGCGTCGACCCAACAGGGGTCTGAAGCTTTCTTT.

V is TRBV19 and J is TRBJ2-7; 7 positions match TRBD1. V was clipped by 5 bases and J by 3 bases; unmatched bases: 7. CDR1 LNHDA and CDR2 SQIVND come from the germline V gene (reference sequence). The CDR3 is made up of 14 amino acids. The DNA for the CDR3 is TGTGCCAGTAGTGCGACAGGGTACAGCTACGAGCAGTACTTC. Encoded protein: CASSATGYSYEQYF.

This chain connects TRBV28 to TRBJ2-5; tentative D call: TRBD1 (6 bases). Trimming removed 6 bases at V and 4 bases at J, with 9 bases between. Germline assignment: CDR1 MDHEN and CDR2 SYDVKM. The CDR3 contains 12 residues. CDR3 DNA: TGTGCCAGCAGCACAGGGATAGAGACCCAGTACTTC. Protein sequence: CASSTGIETQYF. The full variable domain, completed using reference TRBV28 and TRBJ2-5, is DVKVTQSSRYLVKRTGEKVFLECVQDMDHENMFWYRQDPGLGLRLIYFSYDVKMKEKGDIPEGYSVSREKKERFSLILESASTNQTSMYLCASSTGIETQYFGPGTRLLVL.

The rearrangement uses TRBV19 and TRBJ1-5; D call uncertain. Trimming removed 1 base at V and 2 bases at J, with 15 bases between. CDR1 is LNHDA, CDR2 SQIVND, per germline (reference sequence). This CDR3 region has 17 residues. DNA for the CDR3: TGTGCCAGTAGTATAGGCGGCGGGGTTGGTGGCAATCAGCCCCAGCATTTT. It specifies CASSIGGGVGGNQPQHF.

The rearrangement links TRBV7-3 to TRBJ2-3; TRBD1 might be the D (6 bases). From germline, CDR1 is SGHTA and CDR2 FQGTGA. CDR3 length: 14 residues. V lost 6 bases, J lost 0 bases, and 10 bases lay in between. CDR3 in DNA: TGTGCCAGCAGGCGGACAGCTAGCACAGATACGCAGTATTTT. Protein product: CASRRTASTDTQYF.

This clone was observed a few times. The rearrangement joins TRBV2 to TRBJ2-2; a weak D match, TRBD1 (5 bases). Trimming cost V 8 bases and J 4 bases, with 14 bases left between them. CDR1 is SNHLY, CDR2 FYNNEI, per germline. This CDR3 has 14 amino acids. CDR3 nucleotides: TGTGCCAGCCTCGAGACAGTTGGCACCGGGGAGCTGTTTTTT. Residues: CASLETVGTGELFF. The full variable domain, its missing parts supplied by reference TRBV2 and TRBJ2-2, is EPEVTQTPSHQVTQMGQEVILRCVPISNHLYFYWYRQILGQKVEFLVSFYNNEISEKSEIFDDQFSVERPDGSNFTLKIRSTKLEDSAMYFCASLETVGTGELFFGEGSRLTVL.

The chain uses TRBV2 and TRBJ2-7, with 7 bases fitting TRBD2. CDR1 is SNHLY and CDR2 is FYNNEI in the germline V gene. The CDR3 sequence is 14 residues long. J was trimmed by 6 bases and V by 5 bases; bases with no gene match: 10. CDR3 coding DNA: TGTGCCAGCAGTTGGACTAGATCCATTAGCGAGCAGTACTTC. This translates into CASSWTRSISEQYF.

This rearrangement joins TRBV7-2 to TRBJ1-5, with 9 bases lining up with TRBD1. CDR1 SGHTA and CDR2 FQGNSA come from the germline V gene. V gave up 5 bases and J gave up 7 bases; unmatched junction bases: 9. The CDR3 extends over 15 amino acids. The CDR3 here is CASSPGQGPGQPQHF. The DNA of the CDR3 is TGTGCCAGCAGCCCGGGACAGGGCCCCGGGCAGCCCCAGCATTTT.

The chain couples TRBV19 to TRBJ2-3; 9 bases fit TRBD2. CDR1 and CDR2 (germline): LNHDA, SQIVND (reference sequence). The CDR3 is made up of 16 amino acids. Losses at the gene ends were 6 bases for V and 2 bases for J; bases not matched to a gene: 9. The CDR3 loop is CASSSSAGGLTDTQYF. DNA for the CDR3: TGTGCCAGTAGCTCGTCAGCGGGGGGCCTCACAGATACGCAGTATTTT.

This sequence joins TRBV9 and TRBJ1-2; TRBD1 agrees at 8 bases. Trimming took 7 bases from V and 4 from J; bases not matched to a gene: 12. This CDR3 has 15 residues. Germline V gives CDR1 SGDLS, CDR2 YYNGEE. CDR3 nucleotides: TGTGCCAGCGGCCTCGGGACAGGTCTCGGCTATGGCTACACCTTC. It codes for CASGLGTGLGYGYTF.